The rows below give T cell receptor beta chains drawn from one sample of a study of OX40 agonist ivuxolimab in advanced cancers. Assay: immunoSEQ multiplex PCR; the TCRdb copy retains only in-frame clones and omits some. The sample lists more than 70,000 clones; around 85% were seen once. The sample here was CD4+ or CD8+ T cells sorted from blood, taken in a trial of the OX40 agonist ivuxolimab. The receptors shown here come from an adult with an advanced solid tumor such as melanoma, head and neck, liver or kidney cancer. CDR3s leave out the opening cysteine and the closing phenylalanine or tryptophan. The D gene is left open where the match is weak.

V gene	D gene	CDR3 protein
TRBV29-1	NA	SVERVSGTEAF
TRBV19	NA	ASRPGATGNTIY
TRBV4-1	NA	ASSRLLRLEGGTQY
TRBV30	NA	AWSVNVLNTGELF
TRBV6-1	NA	ASSERAQGWGRTHGYT
TRBV7-3	NA	ASSSLGGTDLTGELF
TRBV28	NA	ASRNSGALGRGYT
TRBV28	TRBD1	ASRLGQNNSPLH
TRBV4-3	NA	ASSWQGGTGELF
TRBV7-9	NA	ASSPPTSRSNIQY
TRBV18	NA	ASSPKGGIGNEQF
TRBV5-1	NA	ASSPSAGTSYNEQF
TRBV5-1	TRBD1	ASSLGTGGLEQY
TRBV4-3	NA	ASSQDGPGVKHGELF
TRBV12-5	TRBD2	ASGLSSGGITDTQY
TRBV5-1	NA	ASSFDGTPDYEQY
TRBV28	TRBD1	ASSLGQAFNSSLH
TRBV30	NA	AWGQGRGEQY
TRBV2	NA	ASSERSDGYT
TRBV5-5	NA	ASSLAQLNTEAF
TRBV7-9	NA	ASSNTGFGYT
TRBV7-2	NA	ASSPRLQETQY
TRBV5-5	NA	ASSLVGGINEKLF
TRBV4-2	NA	ASSQDPGTGELF